The 21 T cell receptor beta chains listed next were all sequenced from one sample in a study of T cells expressing NK-cell markers. From its re-call of the 5' RACE reads, TCRdb lists each CDR3 protein once, without DNA. Recorded for this sample: about 550,000 distinct CDR3 sequences. Sequenced sample: blood T cells: a sorted CD56 or NKG2C T cell subset, CD4+ or CD8+ T cells, or bulk PBMC T cells (not recorded which). The receptor set was obtained from a man aged 18 to 35 in good health.

The V call is TRBV6-5, the J call TRBJ2-5; with no DNA, the TCRdb D assignment of TRBD1 cannot be verified. Germline-derived CDR1 and CDR2 are MNHEY and SVGAGI. The CDR3 sequence is 15 residues long. The CDR3 protein is CASSYRGQGAETQYF.

The chain uses TRBV7-6 and TRBJ2-1; lacking DNA, the TRBD2 call made by TCRdb goes unchecked. The CDR3 sequence is 17 residues long. Germline CDR1 and CDR2: SGHVS and FNYEAQ. CDR3 sequence reads: CASSLDVGLAPYNEQFF.

J is TRBJ2-3 and V is TRBV14. The CDR3 runs to 15 residues. Germline V lookup: CDR1 SGHDN, CDR2 FVKESK. The CDR3 is CASSQFSSSTDTQYF.

J is TRBJ1-2 and V is TRBV12-3 or TRBV12-4. The CDR3 is 15 residues long. The CDR3 spells CASSLGRALNYGYTF.

The chain combines TRBV27 with TRBJ2-2; the TCRdb D gene call, TRBD2, has no DNA to confirm it. CDR3 length equals 15 residues. Germline V lookup: CDR1 MNHEY, CDR2 SMNVEV (reference sequence). CDR3 in amino acids: CAIASSQMVPGELFF.

The J gene is TRBJ2-2, the V gene TRBV12-3 or TRBV12-4; with no DNA, the TCRdb D assignment of TRBD2 cannot be verified. The CDR3 extends over 18 amino acids. This CDR3 reads CASSGYGTRHPSTGELFF.

V usage is TRBV5-1 and J usage is TRBJ2-3; the D gene TCRdb calls, TRBD2, cannot be checked with no DNA. The CDR3 is 20 amino acids. CDR1 is SGHRS and CDR2 is YFSETQ in the germline V gene. CDR3 amino acids: CASSLVVGKLAGLSTDTQYF.

The chain couples TRBV6-6 to TRBJ1-5. This CDR3 region has 13 residues. Germline assignment: CDR1 MNHNY and CDR2 SVGAGI (reference sequence). CDR3 residues: CASIRTANQPQHF.

The rearrangement joins TRBV6-5 to TRBJ1-5; without DNA, the TCRdb call of TRBD1 cannot be checked. CDR1 is MNHEY and CDR2 is SVGAGI in the germline V gene. The CDR3 contains 15 residues. The CDR3 is CASSRVGTGDQPQHF.

The CDR3 sequence: CASSLSKVAGELFF. This chain uses TRBV5-1 with TRBJ2-2. CDR1 is SGHRS and CDR2 is YFSETQ in the germline V gene. This CDR3 comprises 14 residues.

The J gene is TRBJ1-4, the V gene TRBV12-3 or TRBV12-4. The CDR3 has 13 amino acids. The CDR3 spells CASSSTLIEKLFF.

The V gene is TRBV5-6, the J gene TRBJ1-3. This CDR3 is 13 amino acids long. The germline CDR1 and CDR2 sequences are SGHDT and YYEEEE. Here the CDR3 reads CASRTVSGNTIYF. The full variable domain, in which reference TRBV5-6 and TRBJ1-3 provide the parts outside the CDR3, is DAGVTQSPTHLIKTRGQQVTLRCSPKSGHDTVSWYQQALGQGPQFIFQYYEEEERQRGNFPDRFSGHQFPNYSSELNVNALLLGDSALYLCASRTVSGNTIYFGEGSWLTVV.

This chain links TRBV15 with TRBJ2-7; TCRdb calls TRBD1, which cannot be checked without DNA. This CDR3 has 15 amino acids. CDR1 is LNHNV and CDR2 is YYDKDF in the germline V gene (reference sequence). The CDR3 here is CATSRDLGSQLEQYF.

The genes are TRBV12-3 or TRBV12-4 and TRBJ2-1; TCRdb reports TRBD2, a call that lacks DNA to check it against. The CDR3 consists of 14 residues. CDR3 in amino acids: CASSGLAVNNEQFF.

The J gene is TRBJ1-3, the V gene TRBV7-9. Germline CDR1 SEHNR, CDR2 FQNEAQ (reference sequence). The CDR3 is 15 residues long. CDR3 in amino acids: CASSNKGKSGNTIYF.

The chain carries TRBV6-2 or TRBV6-3 and TRBJ1-2. The CDR3 spans 13 residues. Germline CDR1 MNHEY, CDR2 SVGEGT. The CDR3 region is CASSSGRNYGYTF.

The chain uses TRBV9 and TRBJ2-7; as DNA is missing, the TRBD1 call by TCRdb cannot be tested. Germline V gives CDR1 SGDLS, CDR2 YYNGEE. The CDR3 extends over 12 amino acids. The CDR3 loop reads CASSAGGDRPYF.

This sequence joins TRBV7-2 and TRBJ2-5. CDR3 length: 13 residues. CDR1 and CDR2 from the germline V gene are SGHTA and FQGNSA. The CDR3 here is CASSAATRETQYF.

The rearrangement links TRBV20-1 to TRBJ2-2; the D call of TRBD1 rests on TCRdb alone, since no DNA is present to check it. The germline CDR1 and CDR2 sequences are DFQATT and SNEGSKA (reference sequence). The CDR3 is made up of 15 amino acids. The CDR3 spells CSASIWGQDTGELFF.

The chain carries TRBV20-1 and TRBJ1-5. Germline V CDR1 and CDR2: DFQATT, SNEGSKA (reference sequence). This CDR3 is built from 17 residues. The CDR3 region is CSARDVSKQYSNQPQHF.

The chain joins TRBV12-3 or TRBV12-4 to TRBJ2-3; checking the TCRdb D call of TRBD2 is not possible without DNA. The CDR3 is 17 amino acids. The CDR3: CASMDLRWREPTDTQYF.